These 31 T cell receptor beta chains were all obtained from the same sample, sequenced in a study of control samples from healthy donors and cancer patients. Repertoires were generated with immunoSEQ multiplex PCR, while TCRdb's copy carries only in-frame clones and drops some. Here the sample spans 150,000 to 180,000 clones, approximately 94% being singletons. The sequenced sample consisted of blood. These receptors came from a man between 40 and 49 years old in good health.

The rearrangement joins TRBV2 to TRBJ1-5; D is perhaps TRBD1 (5 bases). CDR3 length: 14 residues. Germline CDR1 reads SNHLY; CDR2 reads FYNNEI. Trimming shortened V by 8 bases and J by 6 bases, and 17 bases separated the two germline ends. The CDR3 DNA sequence: TGTGCCAGCGCGGTGGGCAGGGAGGGTCAGCCCCAGCATTTT. This encodes CASAVGREGQPQHF.

The rearrangement uses TRBV5-8 and TRBJ1-1, with D perhaps matching TRBD1 (6 bases). Per germline, CDR1 SGHTS and CDR2 YDEGEE. The CDR3 spans 12 residues. The ends were cut back, 3 bases at V and 7 bases at J, with 10 bases in the middle. CDR3 protein: CASSWQQGEAFF. Here the CDR3 DNA reads TGTGCCAGCAGCTGGCAACAGGGTGAAGCTTTCTTT.

The chain employs TRBV13 and TRBJ1-1, with a weak D call TRBD1 (5 bases). Germline V gives CDR1 PRHDT, CDR2 FYEKMQ (reference sequence). The V end lost 5 bases, the J end lost 4 bases, and 17 bases lay between the germline ends. CDR3 length: 15 residues. The CDR3 sequence is CASSPGRGEGTEAFF. The DNA for the CDR3 is TGTGCCAGCAGCCCCGGGCGAGGGGAGGGCACTGAAGCTTTCTTT.

V gene TRBV7-9 combines with J gene TRBJ1-1, with 7 positions matching TRBD1. The V gene end was trimmed by 5 bases and the J gene end by 9 bases; junction bases not matched to a gene: 6. Germline V gives CDR1 SEHNR, CDR2 FQNEAQ (reference sequence). The CDR3 is 12 residues long. This CDR3 is CASSLDRVKAFF. The DNA for the CDR3 is TGTGCCAGCAGCCTAGACAGGGTTAAAGCTTTCTTT.

The chain couples TRBV18 to TRBJ2-5; 8 bases line up with TRBD2. The junction had 2 bases not matched to a gene; V was cut back by 3 bases and J by 5 bases. This CDR3 contains 13 residues. CDR1 is KGHSH and CDR2 is LQKENI in the germline V gene. CDR3 loop: CASSPTGGETQYF. CDR3 sequence (DNA): TGTGCCAGCTCACCGACGGGAGGGGAGACCCAGTACTTC.

The rearrangement links TRBV5-1 to TRBJ1-6, with 8 bases that match TRBD1. CDR1 is SGHRS and CDR2 is YFSETQ in the germline V gene. J lost 4 bases, V lost 3 bases, and 3 bases had no gene match. The CDR3 runs 15 residues. The CDR3 bases are TGCGCCAGCAGCTACGGACAGGGATATAATTCACCCCTCCACTTT. It is translated as CASSYGQGYNSPLHF. Variable domain in full (rest from reference TRBV5-1 and TRBJ1-6): KAGVTQTPRYLIKTRGQQVTLSCSPISGHRSVSWYQQTPGQGLQFLFEYFSETQRNKGNFPGRFSGRQFSNSRSEMNVSTLELGDSALYLCASSYGQGYNSPLHFGNGTRLTVT.

The rearrangement uses TRBV7-2 and TRBJ2-1; D call uncertain. V lost 2 bases and J 0 bases, leaving 5 bases between the germline ends. The CDR3 runs to 14 residues. Germline CDR1 SGHTA, CDR2 FQGNSA. In DNA form, the CDR3 reads TGTGCCAGCAGCTTAATCAGCTCCTACAATGAGCAGTTCTTC. Protein sequence: CASSLISSYNEQFF.

The chain uses TRBV28 and TRBJ2-4, with TRBD1 matching 7 bases. Germline CDR1 MDHEN, CDR2 SYDVKM. The CDR3 runs to 12 residues. With V trimmed by 7 bases and J by 5 bases, 2 bases remained unmatched. The CDR3 loop is CASTDRENIQYF. The CDR3 DNA is TGTGCCAGCACCGACAGGGAAAACATTCAGTACTTC.

The chain carries TRBV5-5 and TRBJ1-1; D ambiguous. The V end lost 1 base, the J end lost 3 bases, and 16 bases lay between the germline ends. The CDR3 runs 16 residues. Germline values: CDR1 SGHKS, CDR2 YYEKEE (reference sequence). Here the CDR3 DNA reads TGTGCCAGCAGCTTGAATAAGGTTGAGGACTACACTGAAGCTTTCTTT. Translating gives CASSLNKVEDYTEAFF.

This chain links TRBV7-9 with TRBJ1-1, with D possibly being TRBD1 (6 bases). Per germline, CDR1 SEHNR and CDR2 FQNEAQ (reference sequence). V dropped 5 bases and J dropped 0 bases, with 13 bases sitting between them. The CDR3 is 15 residues long. CDR3 loop: CASSQRQDVNTEAFF. CDR3 in DNA: TGTGCCAGCAGCCAGCGACAGGACGTGAACACTGAAGCTTTCTTT.

The CDR3 is CAWSYRENTEAFF. Here the CDR3 DNA reads TGTGCCTGGAGTTACAGGGAAAACACTGAAGCTTTCTTT. This sequence joins TRBV30 and TRBJ1-1; a weak D match, TRBD1 (6 bases). The CDR3 is 13 amino acids. Germline CDR1 reads GTSNPN; CDR2 reads SVGIG (reference sequence). Trimming cost V 2 bases and J 2 bases, with 9 bases left between them.

The chain combines TRBV19 with TRBJ1-5, with a tentative D call TRBD1 (6 bases). V was clipped by 11 bases and J by 0 bases, with 14 bases between them. This CDR3 has 14 amino acids. Germline V lookup: CDR1 LNHDA, CDR2 SQIVND (reference sequence). The CDR3 protein is CASSRGHSNQPQHF. Here the CDR3 DNA reads TGTGCCTCCTCCCGGGGGCATAGCAATCAGCCCCAGCATTTT. The entire variable domain, with the rest obtained from reference TRBV19 and TRBJ1-5, is as follows: DGGITQSPKYLFRKEGQNVTLSCEQNLNHDAMYWYRQDPGQGLRLIYYSQIVNDFQKGDIAEGYSVSREKKESFPLTVTSAQKNPTAFYLCASSRGHSNQPQHFGDGTRLSIL.

The gene calls are TRBV24-1 and TRBJ2-3; 9 bases line up with TRBD2. The CDR3 is made up of 15 amino acids. The V gene's germline CDR1 is KGHDR and CDR2 SFDVKD. Unmatched junction bases numbered 3, after V lost 6 bases and J lost 0 bases. The CDR3 reads CATSSLAGSTDTQYF. DNA for the CDR3: TGTGCCACCAGTTCGCTAGCGGGGAGCACAGATACGCAGTATTTT.

This clone was detected only once. V and J are TRBV30 and TRBJ1-2; D gene uncertain. The V end lost 4 bases, the J end lost 0 bases, and 18 bases lay between the germline ends. There are 16 residues in the CDR3. Germline CDR1 is GTSNPN and CDR2 is SVGIG (reference sequence). The CDR3 DNA follows: TGTGCCTGGACCCATCCTGCGGGCAGGTCTAACTATGGCTACACCTTC. As protein: CAWTHPAGRSNYGYTF.

This chain connects TRBV24-1 to TRBJ2-1; D is unclear. The V end was cut by 4 bases, the J end by 2 bases, with 11 bases between. The germline gives CDR1 KGHDR, CDR2 SFDVKD. The CDR3 spans 15 residues. CDR3 loop: CATSDEDPAYNEQFF. The CDR3 region has the DNA TGTGCCACCAGTGACGAGGACCCGGCCTACAATGAGCAGTTCTTC.

The chain employs TRBV7-3 and TRBJ1-5, with D possibly TRBD1 on 5 matching bases. The CDR3 spans 13 residues. Between the trimmed V and J ends, which lost 2 bases and 7 bases, there was a span of 9 bases. The germline gives CDR1 SGHTA, CDR2 FQGTGA. CDR3 nucleotides: TGTGCCAGCAGCTTAGGAGCAGGGCAGCCCCAGCATTTT. As protein: CASSLGAGQPQHF.

The chain couples TRBV7-2 to TRBJ2-2; 10 bases map to TRBD2. Germline V gene data show CDR1 as SGHTA and CDR2 as FQGNSA. The length of the CDR3 is 16 residues. The junction had 10 bases not matched to a gene; V was cut back by 6 bases and J by 6 bases. The CDR3 nucleotides read TGTGCCAGCAGGTTTACGAGCGGGGGGGCGTCCGGGGAGCTGTTTTTT. Protein sequence: CASRFTSGGASGELFF.

The gene calls are TRBV7-2 and TRBJ2-7; D is unclear. Trimming took off 3 bases at V and 0 bases at J, with 9 bases between the two ends. The CDR3 covers 14 residues. Germline V lookup: CDR1 SGHTA, CDR2 FQGNSA. The CDR3 protein is CASSFIVSSYEQYF. The DNA of the CDR3 is TGTGCCAGCAGCTTTATTGTAAGCTCCTACGAGCAGTACTTC.

The chain recombines TRBV18 with TRBJ2-1; no definite D call. The CDR3 runs to 12 residues. CDR1 and CDR2 (germline): KGHSH, LQKENI. Deletions cut 1 base from V and 10 bases from J, with 8 bases between. CDR3 nucleotides: TGTGCCAGCTCACCACTAGGCCAAGAGCAGTTCTTC. It is translated as CASSPLGQEQFF.

The V call is TRBV27, the J call TRBJ2-6; 8 bases are a match to TRBD1. The germline V gene encodes CDR1 MNHEY and CDR2 SMNVEV (reference sequence). The CDR3 is 18 amino acids. V shed 6 bases, J shed 0 bases, and the junction held 10 bases outside the gene matches. CDR3 region: CASRSTGDLSSGANVLTF. The CDR3 DNA reads as TGTGCCAGCAGGTCGACAGGGGACCTGAGCTCTGGGGCCAACGTCCTGACTTTC. Supplemented by reference TRBV27 and TRBJ2-6, the full variable domain reads EAQVTQNPRYLITVTGKKLTVTCSQNMNHEYMSWYRQDPGLGLRQIYYSMNVEVTDKGDVPEGYKVSRKEKRNFPLILESPSPNQTSLYFCASRSTGDLSSGANVLTFGAGSRLTVL.

The CDR3 DNA reads TGTGCCAGCAGCCAAGGAGGTAATCAGCCCCAGCATTTT. This codes for CASSQGGNQPQHF. This chain links TRBV4-2 with TRBJ1-5; D ambiguous. This CDR3 spans 13 amino acids. CDR1 is LGHNA, CDR2 YNFKEQ, per germline. Trimming stripped 1 base from V and 4 bases from J, with 5 bases between.

This clone appeared once. This sample includes further DNA sequences coding for the same CDR3. This rearrangement joins TRBV28 to TRBJ2-2, with D unclear. In germline, CDR1 is MDHEN, CDR2 SYDVKM. The length of the CDR3 is 12 residues. Trimming removed 5 bases from V and 1 base from J, with 2 bases in between. DNA of the CDR3: TGTGCCAGCAGTCTGAACACCGGGGAGCTGTTTTTT. It encodes CASSLNTGELFF.

In its sample, this clone was seen once. The chain recombines TRBV2 with TRBJ1-2; D uncertain. V was trimmed by 6 bases and J by 4 bases, leaving 15 bases between them. This CDR3 region has 14 residues. Germline CDR1 SNHLY, CDR2 FYNNEI. CDR3 in amino acids: CASRVAGVGYGYTF. CDR3 sequence (DNA): TGTGCCAGCAGAGTGGCAGGTGTGGGCTATGGCTACACCTTC.

A single count supports this clone. The chain combines TRBV28 with TRBJ2-7; D is perhaps TRBD1 (5 bases). The V end was cut by 3 bases, the J end by 3 bases, with 12 bases between. CDR3 length: 14 residues. Germline V gene data show CDR1 as MDHEN and CDR2 as SYDVKM. The CDR3: CASSLGGHLYEQYF. The DNA of the CDR3 is TGTGCCAGCAGTTTGGGCGGACACCTCTACGAGCAGTACTTC.

The chain has TRBV19 and TRBJ1-1; D is unresolved. The CDR3 sequence is 14 residues long. Between the trimmed V and J ends, which lost 5 bases and 10 bases, there was a span of 20 bases. Germline V lookup: CDR1 LNHDA, CDR2 SQIVND (reference sequence). This chain's CDR3 is CASSPYLESAGAFF. Written as DNA, the CDR3 is TGTGCCAGTAGTCCCTATCTGGAGTCGGCGGGAGCTTTCTTT.

The chain combines TRBV24-1 with TRBJ2-1, with 7 bases matching TRBD1. There are 17 residues in the CDR3. Germline V gives CDR1 KGHDR, CDR2 SFDVKD. The V segment lost 3 bases and the J segment 2 bases; nucleotides outside the gene matches: 9. CDR3 DNA: TGTGCCACCAGTGATCCGACGACCGGGACAGCCTACAATGAGCAGTTCTTC. It encodes CATSDPTTGTAYNEQFF.

This chain uses TRBV19 with TRBJ1-2, with D uncertain. With 5 bases removed from V and 6 bases from J, the gap between germline ends came to 13 bases. CDR1 is LNHDA and CDR2 is SQIVND in the germline V gene (reference sequence). The CDR3 is made up of 13 amino acids. The CDR3 DNA follows: TGTGCCAGTAGTTTGGGCCGGGCTGATGGCTACACCTTC. It codes for CASSLGRADGYTF.

V gene TRBV7-3 combines with J gene TRBJ2-1; D possibly corresponds to TRBD2 (6 bases). The CDR3 is 16 amino acids. V gave up 1 base and J gave up 2 bases, with 12 bases separating them. The V gene's germline CDR1 is SGHTA and CDR2 FQGTGA. The CDR3 region is CASSLNGGTAYNEQFF. The CDR3 bases are TGTGCCAGCAGCTTAAATGGCGGGACGGCCTACAATGAGCAGTTCTTC.

The chain carries TRBV9 and TRBJ2-2; no clear D. CDR1 is SGDLS, CDR2 YYNGEE, per germline. The CDR3 loop spans 14 amino acids. Trimming stripped 4 bases from V and 3 bases from J, with 10 bases between. The CDR3 region is CASSPRRDTGELFF. CDR3 nucleotide sequence: TGTGCCAGCAGCCCCCGTAGGGACACCGGGGAGCTGTTTTTT.

The table lists this clone with a few counts. The chain has TRBV5-1 and TRBJ1-6, with D tentatively TRBD1 (5 bases). CDR3 length equals 13 residues. Germline CDR1 reads SGHRS; CDR2 reads YFSETQ. The germline V and J ends were trimmed by 4 bases and 13 bases, with 15 bases remaining between them. The CDR3 DNA is TGCGCCAGCAGCGATGGGACGTCATCCCCCCTCCACTTT. It specifies CASSDGTSSPLHF.

The rearrangement links TRBV7-9 to TRBJ2-6, with D maybe TRBD1 (5 bases). V lost 7 bases to trimming and J lost 3 bases, with 7 bases between them. The germline CDR1 and CDR2 sequences are SEHNR and FQNEAQ (reference sequence). The CDR3 is made up of 13 amino acids. CDR3 sequence (DNA): TGTGCCAGCAAAGGGGTTGGGGCCAACGTCCTGACTTTC. Residues: CASKGVGANVLTF.